Below are 24 T cell receptor beta chains sequenced from a single sample in a study of regulatory T cells in long-lasting Graves disease. The authors built TCR beta libraries using iRepertoire HTBI primers and Arm-PCR of CDR3 regions. TCRdb re-analysed the multiplex PCR reads in MiXCR, keeping a single row per CDR3 protein. The repertoire holds under 300,000 distinct CDR3 sequences, with 20% as singletons. As for time point: newly diagnosed GD, antithyroid drugs for less than 3 months. From PBMCs, RNA was extracted and then used to make the TCR library. The sequenced sample was peripheral blood mononuclear cells (PBMCs), obtained at new diagnosis, from a patient treated with antithyroid drugs. These receptors all come from a female donor with Graves disease.

Many counts were recorded for this clonotype. This rearrangement joins TRBV18 to TRBJ1-1; TRBD1 might be the D (6 bases). From germline, CDR1 is KGHSH and CDR2 LQKENI. Trimming pared 2 bases from V and 0 bases from J, leaving 10 bases between. There are 15 residues in the CDR3. The CDR3 protein is CASSPTGNMNTEAFF. CDR3 bases: TGTGCCAGCTCACCAACAGGGAATATGAACACTGAAGCTTTCTTT.

On this clonotype itself: A much larger clone lies a single base off, so this may be a read error. The rearrangement uses TRBV6-2 or TRBV6-3 and TRBJ2-7; possibly TRBD1 for D (6 bases). Germline CDR1 and CDR2: MNHEY and SVGEGT. V lost 5 bases, J lost 1 base, and 15 bases lay in between. The CDR3 extends over 15 amino acids. The CDR3 DNA follows: TGTGCCAGCAGTGAAGGAAAAGGGGGATCCTACGAGCAGTACTTC. Protein sequence: CASSEGKGGSYEQYF.

Note on this clonotype: A much larger clonotype is one base distant, so this may be a read error. The CDR3: CASSSNWDTYYEQYF. DNA of the CDR3: TGTGCCAGCAGCTCGAATTGGGACACCTACTACGAGCAGTACTTC. The V and J genes are TRBV5-1 and TRBJ2-7; perhaps TRBD1 as D (6 bases). The CDR3 extends over 15 amino acids. CDR1 and CDR2 from the germline V gene are SGHRS and YFSETQ.

This clonotype was detected ten times or more. This chain uses TRBV20-1 with TRBJ2-1, with 8 bases aligning to TRBD2. This CDR3 spans 15 amino acids. Germline V gene lookup returns CDR1 DFQATT and CDR2 SNEGSKA (reference sequence). The J segment lost 4 bases and the V segment lost 6 bases, leaving 11 bases of the junction unmatched. The CDR3 region has the DNA TGCAGTGCATCGGGGGGGGGGGCTATGTACAATGAGCAGTTCTTC. Encoded protein: CSASGGGAMYNEQFF.

This clonotype has at least ten counts. This chain links TRBV2 with TRBJ1-2; 8 bases match TRBD1. The ends lost 6 bases at V and 0 bases at J; junction bases unmatched: 3. Germline V gene lookup returns CDR1 SNHLY and CDR2 FYNNEI. The CDR3 has 14 residues. This CDR3 is CASSGQGSNYGYTF. CDR3 in DNA: TGTGCCAGCAGCGGACAGGGTTCTAACTATGGCTACACCTTC.

This clonotype was seen only a few times. The chain uses TRBV5-6 and TRBJ2-5, with D possibly called TRBD1 or TRBD2 (6 bases each). The CDR3 covers 13 residues. Trimming removed 4 bases at V and 5 bases at J, with 12 bases between. CDR1 is SGHDT, CDR2 YYEEEE, per germline. As DNA, the CDR3 is TGTGCCAGCAGCCTGCTAGGGGGGGAGACCCAGTACTTC. The encoded protein is CASSLLGGETQYF.

There are many counts of this clonotype. The chain recombines TRBV20-1 with TRBJ2-7, with TRBD2 matching over 12 bases. Germline trimming cut 3 bases from V and 2 bases from J; bases unmatched to any gene: 5. The CDR3 length is 15 residues. The V gene's germline CDR1 is DFQATT and CDR2 SNEGSKA (reference sequence). CDR3 amino acids: CSASPPSGGAYEQYF. CDR3 DNA: TGCAGTGCTAGCCCCCCTAGCGGGGGGGCCTACGAGCAGTACTTC.

Ten or more counts support this clonotype. The chain is built from TRBV7-8 and TRBJ1-4; D uncertain. V lost 7 bases, J lost 1 base, and 10 bases lay in between. The CDR3 has 14 amino acids. The germline CDR1 and CDR2 sequences are SGHVS and FQNEAQ. Written as DNA, the CDR3 is TGTGCCAGCAAGAGGACGGGAACTAATGAAAAACTGTTTTTT. Translating gives CASKRTGTNEKLFF. The full variable domain, completed using reference TRBV7-8 and TRBJ1-4, is GAGVSQSPRYKVAKRGQDVALRCDPISGHVSLFWYQQALGQGPEFLTYFQNEAQLDKSGLPSDRFFAERPEGSVSTLKIQRTQQEDSAVYLCASKRTGTNEKLFFGSGTQLSVL.

This rearrangement joins TRBV6-1 to TRBJ1-5; 11 bases map to TRBD1. CDR3 length equals 14 residues. Per germline, CDR1 MNHNS and CDR2 SASEGT. Germline trimming cut 7 bases from V and 6 bases from J; bases unmatched to any gene: 5. The CDR3 region has the DNA TGTGCCAGCACCAGGACAGGGGGCGTTCAGCCCCAGCATTTT. Its translation: CASTRTGGVQPQHF.

This clonotype showed up just a few times. This chain links TRBV5-4 with TRBJ2-1; D unclear. Germline CDR1 SGHNT, CDR2 YYREEE (reference sequence). This CDR3 is 14 amino acids long. V lost 4 bases, J lost 4 bases, and 12 bases lay in between. The CDR3 DNA is TGTGCCAGCAGCCTACAGCGTGGGTACAATGAGCAGTTCTTC. It encodes CASSLQRGYNEQFF.

The gene calls are TRBV6-1 and TRBJ2-1; D gene uncertain. Germline CDR1 is MNHNS and CDR2 is SASEGT. The CDR3 runs 15 residues. With 6 bases removed from V and 0 bases from J, the gap between germline ends came to 12 bases. CDR3 sequence: CASSRFSSSYNEQFF. CDR3 DNA: TGTGCCAGCAGCCGTTTCAGTAGCTCCTACAATGAGCAGTTCTTC.

Only a few counts were recorded for this clonotype. Being one base from a much bigger clone, this may be a read error. This CDR3 is CASSFLLGDTQYF. CDR3 coding DNA: TGTGCCAGCAGCTTCCTCCTGGGGGATACGCAGTATTTT. The chain links TRBV11-2 to TRBJ2-3; D gene uncertain. The CDR3 runs 13 residues. V was pared by 3 bases and J by 6 bases, with 10 bases between. Germline V gene data show CDR1 as SGHAT and CDR2 as FQNNGV.

This clonotype was counted many times. The rearrangement uses TRBV29-1 and TRBJ2-7; the D call may be TRBD1 or TRBD2 (5 bases each). The CDR3 totals 12 residues. Germline CDR1 SQVTM, CDR2 ANQGSEA. DNA for the CDR3: TGCAGTATAGGACACGGGGACTACGAGCAGTACTTC. Translation: CSIGHGDYEQYF.

This clonotype was recorded at least ten times. The chain has TRBV7-8 and TRBJ2-5; 7 positions match TRBD1. The CDR3 is 14 amino acids. Unmatched junction bases numbered 5, after V lost 6 bases and J lost 1 base. Germline V gene sequence: CDR1 SGHVS, CDR2 FQNEAQ. CDR3 sequence reads: CASRPGTAQETQYF. DNA of the CDR3: TGTGCCAGCAGGCCGGGGACAGCCCAAGAGACCCAGTACTTC.

Here the CDR3 DNA reads TGTGCCAGCAGTTCTATCGGACAGATCGGCTACGAGCAGTACTTC. Its translation is CASSSIGQIGYEQYF. The chain is built from TRBV27 and TRBJ2-7; tentative D call: TRBD1 (6 bases). The germline V gene has CDR1 MNHEY and CDR2 SMNVEV (reference sequence). CDR3 length: 15 amino acids. The V gene lost 4 bases and the J gene lost 3 bases, with 16 bases spanning the gap.

Written as DNA, the CDR3 is TGTGCCAGCAGCTTCGGGAGTTCCGGGATAGAGACCCAGTACTTC. Protein product: CASSFGSSGIETQYF. The V call is TRBV7-8, the J call TRBJ2-7; D is possibly TRBD2 (6 bases). The J call is doubtful: the DNA matches TRBJ2-5 better. Looked up from germline, CDR1 is SGHVS and CDR2 is FQNEAQ. CDR3 length: 15 residues.

The rearrangement joins TRBV12-3 or TRBV12-4 to TRBJ2-3; 7 bases align to TRBD2. The CDR3 loop spans 15 amino acids. The V gene end was trimmed by 1 base and the J gene end by 3 bases; junction bases not matched to a gene: 4. As DNA, the CDR3 is TGTGCCAGCAGTTTAGGAGCGGGGAGAACAGATACGCAGTATTTT. Its protein is CASSLGAGRTDTQYF.

The V and J genes are TRBV5-4 and TRBJ2-7, with D perhaps being TRBD1 or TRBD2 (5 bases each). Germline V CDR1 and CDR2: SGHNT, YYREEE (reference sequence). The V end lost 4 bases, the J end lost 5 bases, and 10 bases lay between the germline ends. CDR3 length equals 12 residues. The CDR3 loop reads CASSRGGDEQYF. In nucleotides, the CDR3 is TGTGCCAGCAGCCGGGGCGGAGACGAGCAGTACTTC.

Many counts were recorded for this clonotype. The CDR3: CASSELGGTYGYTF. CDR3 coding DNA: TGTGCCAGCAGTGAACTGGGGGGAACCTATGGCTACACCTTC. This chain connects TRBV6-1 to TRBJ1-2; D may be TRBD1 (5 bases). V gave up 2 bases and J gave up 4 bases, with 11 bases separating them. Germline-derived CDR1 and CDR2 are MNHNS and SASEGT. The CDR3 has 14 amino acids.

Ten or more counts support this clonotype. The CDR3 here is CASRRDRSVNEQFF. Written as DNA, the CDR3 is TGTGCCAGCAGAAGGGACAGGTCCGTCAATGAGCAGTTCTTC. V is TRBV6-1 and J is TRBJ2-1; 8 nucleotides agree with TRBD1. CDR1 is MNHNS and CDR2 is SASEGT in the germline V gene. The V gene end was trimmed by 6 bases and the J gene end by 6 bases; junction bases not matched to a gene: 7. The CDR3 is 14 amino acids.

This clonotype has more than one count but fewer than ten. V and J are TRBV19 and TRBJ2-1, with D possibly matching TRBD2 (5 bases). This CDR3 region has 12 residues. Deletions cut 8 bases from V and 7 bases from J, with 12 bases between. From germline, CDR1 is LNHDA and CDR2 SQIVND (reference sequence). CDR3 loop: CASDNSGNEQFF. CDR3 nucleotides: TGTGCCAGTGATAATTCGGGAAATGAGCAGTTCTTC.

On this clonotype itself: A much larger clone is a single base away; this may be a read error. The gene calls are TRBV7-2 and TRBJ1-4; D not resolved. From germline, CDR1 is SGHTA and CDR2 FQGNSA. The CDR3 runs 13 residues. The CDR3 DNA sequence: TGTGCCACCTCGGTGGGAACTAATGAAAAACCGTTTTTT. It encodes CATSVGTNEKPFF.

This clonotype was counted many times. The chain links TRBV7-9 to TRBJ2-7; the match to TRBD1 covers 8 bases. With V trimmed by 7 bases and J by 2 bases, 16 bases remained unmatched. Per germline, CDR1 SEHNR and CDR2 FQNEAQ (reference sequence). The CDR3 spans 17 residues. Here the CDR3 reads CASIPRRQDRDPYEQYF. CDR3 sequence (DNA): TGTGCCAGCATCCCCCGGCGCCAGGACAGGGATCCCTACGAGCAGTACTTC. The variable domain in full, completed from reference TRBV7-9 and TRBJ2-7, reads DTGVSQNPRHKITKRGQNVTFRCDPISEHNRLYWYRQTLGQGPEFLTYFQNEAQLEKSRLLSDRFSAERPKGSFSTLEIQRTEQGDSAMYLCASIPRRQDRDPYEQYFGPGTRLTVT.

This clonotype was counted at least ten times. The chain carries TRBV7-2 and TRBJ2-2; a possible D gene is TRBD2 (5 bases). The ends were cut back, 6 bases at V and 0 bases at J, with 11 bases in the middle. Per the germline V gene, CDR1 is SGHTA and CDR2 is FQGNSA. The CDR3 sequence is 15 residues long. The CDR3 spells CASRRASANTGELFF. Written as DNA, the CDR3 is TGTGCCAGCAGGAGGGCGTCCGCGAACACCGGGGAGCTGTTTTTT.